This TCR beta chain comes out of a study of T cells in tumors after PD-1 blockade. Study background: No patient had prior checkpoint blockade, systemic immunosuppression, or radiotherapy within 4 weeks. A subset received ongoing vismodegib 150 mg daily alongside anti-PD-1 therapy.

The CDR3 length is 17 residues. Germline V gene lookup returns CDR1 GTSNPN and CDR2 SVGIG (reference sequence). J gave up 5 bases and V 1 base, and 10 bases lay outside the gene matches. TCRdb keeps only in-frame clones here, not all; method: immunoSEQ multiplex PCR. The data hold about 16,000 clones, with roughly 80% observed a single time. The sequences come from PBMCs, collected after anti-PD-1 treatment. The chain uses TRBV30 and TRBJ2-3, with 12 positions matching TRBD2. The TCR originated in a human donor with basal cell carcinoma. The CDR3 region is CAWSDHRLAGVRDTQYF. CDR3 sequence (DNA): TGTGCCTGGAGTGACCATAGACTAGCGGGAGTTAGAGATACGCAGTATTTT.